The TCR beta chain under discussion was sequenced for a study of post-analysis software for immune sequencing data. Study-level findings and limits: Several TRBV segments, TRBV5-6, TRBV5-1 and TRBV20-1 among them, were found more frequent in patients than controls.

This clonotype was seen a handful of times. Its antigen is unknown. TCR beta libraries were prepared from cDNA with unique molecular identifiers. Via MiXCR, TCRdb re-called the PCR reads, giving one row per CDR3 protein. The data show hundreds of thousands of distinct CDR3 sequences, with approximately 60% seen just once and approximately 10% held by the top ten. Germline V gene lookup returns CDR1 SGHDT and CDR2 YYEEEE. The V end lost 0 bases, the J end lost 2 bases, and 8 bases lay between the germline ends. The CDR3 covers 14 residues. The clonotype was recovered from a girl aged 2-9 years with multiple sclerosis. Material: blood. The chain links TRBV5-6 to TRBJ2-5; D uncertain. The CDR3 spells CASSLGRHQETQYF. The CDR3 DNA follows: TGTGCCAGCAGCTTGGGGCGGCATCAAGAGACCCAGTACTTC.